This T cell receptor (beta chain) was obtained from a study of blood T cell repertoires in COVID-19. At the level of the study: From the United States, Italy and Spain came samples of acute and convalescent COVID-19. T cells, B-cell-depleted T cells, or PBMCs provided the cDNA or gDNA that served as material.

In the original workflow: Amplified reference gene primers provided the basis for estimating nucleated cell counts. Here immunoSEQ multiplex PCR was the method, and the copy in TCRdb shows in-frame clones only, minus some. V, J and clone size are taken as reported in that table, and D and trimming were inferred from the DNA itself. The sample has about 300,000 clones; approximately 88% are singletons. The sequence was obtained from a woman under 40 who had recovered from COVID-19. The sequencing sample was made of peripheral blood.

The CDR3 DNA reads as TGCGCCAGCAGCGCAGACCGGGACACAAAACCTAACTATGGCTACACCTTC. Protein product: CASSADRDTKPNYGYTF. This sequence joins TRBV5-1 and TRBJ1-2; a possible D gene is TRBD1 (6 bases). CDR3 length: 17 residues. CDR1 and CDR2 from the germline V gene are SGHRS and YFSETQ. V lost 4 bases to trimming and J lost 0 bases, with 19 bases between them.